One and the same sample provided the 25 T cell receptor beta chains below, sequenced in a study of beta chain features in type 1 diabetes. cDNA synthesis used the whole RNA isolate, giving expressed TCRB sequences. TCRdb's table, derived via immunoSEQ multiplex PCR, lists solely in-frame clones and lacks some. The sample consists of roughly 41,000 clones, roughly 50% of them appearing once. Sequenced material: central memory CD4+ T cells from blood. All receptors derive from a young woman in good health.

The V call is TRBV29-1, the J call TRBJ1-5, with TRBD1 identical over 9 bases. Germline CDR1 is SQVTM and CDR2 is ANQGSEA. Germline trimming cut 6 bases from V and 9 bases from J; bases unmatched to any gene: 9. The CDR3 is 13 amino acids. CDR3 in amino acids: CSVVTGGGGPQHF. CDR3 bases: TGCAGCGTGGTAACAGGGGGCGGGGGGCCCCAGCATTTT.

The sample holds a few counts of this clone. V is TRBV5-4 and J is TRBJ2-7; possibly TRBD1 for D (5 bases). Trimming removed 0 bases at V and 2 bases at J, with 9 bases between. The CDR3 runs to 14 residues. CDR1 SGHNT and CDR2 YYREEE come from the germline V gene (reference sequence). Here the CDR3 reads CASSLDRTTYEQYF. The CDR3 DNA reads TGTGCCAGCAGCTTGGACAGGACCACCTACGAGCAGTACTTC.

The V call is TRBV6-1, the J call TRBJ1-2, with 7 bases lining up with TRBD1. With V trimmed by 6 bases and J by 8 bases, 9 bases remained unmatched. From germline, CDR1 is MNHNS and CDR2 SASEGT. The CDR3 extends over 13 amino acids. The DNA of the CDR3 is TGTGCCAGCAGCAACCGGGACAGTTCCGGCTACACCTTC. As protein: CASSNRDSSGYTF.

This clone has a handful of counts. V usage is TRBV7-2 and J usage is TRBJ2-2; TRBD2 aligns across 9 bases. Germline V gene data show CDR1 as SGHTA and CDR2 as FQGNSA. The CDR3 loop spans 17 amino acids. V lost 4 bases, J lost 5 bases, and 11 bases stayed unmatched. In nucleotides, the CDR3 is TGTGCCAGCAGCTCCCGCCCCTTGCGGGAGGGAACCGGGGAGCTGTTTTTT. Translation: CASSSRPLREGTGELFF.

CDR3 sequence: CASSQWGQGFNEQYF. CDR3 in DNA: TGTGCCAGCAGCCAATGGGGACAGGGCTTCAACGAGCAGTACTTC. The chain carries TRBV7-2 and TRBJ2-7; 9 positions match TRBD1. The CDR3 loop spans 15 amino acids. Germline CDR1 reads SGHTA; CDR2 reads FQGNSA. The trim removed 5 bases at V and 5 bases at J, leaving 10 bases unmatched.

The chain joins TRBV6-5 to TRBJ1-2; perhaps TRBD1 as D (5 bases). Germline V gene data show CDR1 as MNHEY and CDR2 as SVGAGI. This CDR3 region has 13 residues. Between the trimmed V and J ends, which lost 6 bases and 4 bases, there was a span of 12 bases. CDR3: CASRSPQGYGYTF. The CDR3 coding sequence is TGTGCCAGCAGAAGTCCCCAGGGCTATGGCTACACCTTC.

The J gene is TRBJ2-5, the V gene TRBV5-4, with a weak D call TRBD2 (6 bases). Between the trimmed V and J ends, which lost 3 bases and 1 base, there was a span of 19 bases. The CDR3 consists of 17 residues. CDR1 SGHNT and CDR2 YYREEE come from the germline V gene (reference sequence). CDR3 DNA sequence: TGTGCCAGCAGCTCACCCCGGGCTAGCGCATTCCAAGAGACCCAGTACTTC. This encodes CASSSPRASAFQETQYF.

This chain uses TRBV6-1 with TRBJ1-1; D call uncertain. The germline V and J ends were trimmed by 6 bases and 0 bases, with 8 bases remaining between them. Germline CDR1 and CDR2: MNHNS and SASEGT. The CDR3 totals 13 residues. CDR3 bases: TGTGCCAGCAGCGATAACATGAACACTGAAGCTTTCTTT. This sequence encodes CASSDNMNTEAFF.

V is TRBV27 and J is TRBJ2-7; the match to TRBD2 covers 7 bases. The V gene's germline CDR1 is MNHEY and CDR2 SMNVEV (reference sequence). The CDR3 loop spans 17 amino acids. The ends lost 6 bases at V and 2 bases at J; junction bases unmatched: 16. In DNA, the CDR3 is TGTGCCAGCAGGACCTCCGTCCGGCTAGCGGCAACCTACGAGCAGTACTTC. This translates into CASRTSVRLAATYEQYF.

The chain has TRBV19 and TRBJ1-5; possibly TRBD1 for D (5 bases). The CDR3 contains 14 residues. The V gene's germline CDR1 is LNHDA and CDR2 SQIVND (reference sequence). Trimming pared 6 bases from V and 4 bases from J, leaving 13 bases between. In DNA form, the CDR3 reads TGTGCCAGTAGGATAATGGGGCAGAATCAGCCCCAGCATTTT. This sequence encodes CASRIMGQNQPQHF.

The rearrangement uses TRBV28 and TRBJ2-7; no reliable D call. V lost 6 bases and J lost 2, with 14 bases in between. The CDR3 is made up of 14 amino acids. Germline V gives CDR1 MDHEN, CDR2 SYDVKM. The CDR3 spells CASRYSGRTYEQYF. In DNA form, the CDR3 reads TGTGCCAGCAGGTACTCGGGTCGGACCTACGAGCAGTACTTC.

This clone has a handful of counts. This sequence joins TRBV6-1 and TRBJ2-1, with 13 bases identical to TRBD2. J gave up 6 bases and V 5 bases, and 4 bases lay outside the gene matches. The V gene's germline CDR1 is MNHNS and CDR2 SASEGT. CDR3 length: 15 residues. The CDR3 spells CASSWTSGGRNEQFF. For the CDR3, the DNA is TGTGCCAGCAGTTGGACTAGCGGGGGTCGCAATGAGCAGTTCTTC.

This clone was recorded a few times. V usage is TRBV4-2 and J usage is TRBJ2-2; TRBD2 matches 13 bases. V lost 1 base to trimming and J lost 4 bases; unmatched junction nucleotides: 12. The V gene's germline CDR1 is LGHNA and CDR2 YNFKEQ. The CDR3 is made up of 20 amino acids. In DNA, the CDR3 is TGTGCCAGCAGCCAAGTAGCTCTAACTAGCGGGGGGGCCATCACCGGGGAGCTGTTTTTT. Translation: CASSQVALTSGGAITGELFF.

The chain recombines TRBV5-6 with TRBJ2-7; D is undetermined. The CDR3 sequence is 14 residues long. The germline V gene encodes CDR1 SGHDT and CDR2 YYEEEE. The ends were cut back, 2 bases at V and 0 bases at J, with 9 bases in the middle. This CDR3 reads CASSFAGSSYEQYF. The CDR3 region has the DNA TGTGCCAGCAGCTTCGCCGGTAGCTCCTACGAGCAGTACTTC.

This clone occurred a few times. This chain's CDR3 is CASRATPGQVNTEAFF. The DNA for the CDR3 is TGTGCCAGCAGGGCGACTCCGGGACAGGTGAACACTGAAGCTTTCTTT. The chain combines TRBV28 with TRBJ1-1, with 8 bases aligning to TRBD1. The V gene end was trimmed by 6 bases and the J gene end by 0 bases; junction bases not matched to a gene: 9. CDR1 is MDHEN and CDR2 is SYDVKM in the germline V gene. CDR3 length equals 16 residues.

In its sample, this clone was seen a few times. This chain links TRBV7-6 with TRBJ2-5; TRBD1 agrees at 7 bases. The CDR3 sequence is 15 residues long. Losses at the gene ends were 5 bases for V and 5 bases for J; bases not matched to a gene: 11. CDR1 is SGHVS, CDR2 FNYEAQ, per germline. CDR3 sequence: CASSEGAGTWETQYF. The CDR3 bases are TGTGCCAGCAGCGAGGGGGCAGGGACATGGGAGACCCAGTACTTC.

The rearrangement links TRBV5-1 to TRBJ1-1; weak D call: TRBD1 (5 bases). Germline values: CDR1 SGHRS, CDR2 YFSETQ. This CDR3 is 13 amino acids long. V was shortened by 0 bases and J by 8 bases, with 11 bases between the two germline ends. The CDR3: CASSLAGGVEAFF. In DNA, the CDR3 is TGCGCCAGCAGCTTGGCGGGGGGAGTAGAAGCTTTCTTT. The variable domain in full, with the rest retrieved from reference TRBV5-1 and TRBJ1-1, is KAGVTQTPRYLIKTRGQQVTLSCSPISGHRSVSWYQQTPGQGLQFLFEYFSETQRNKGNFPGRFSGRQFSNSRSEMNVSTLELGDSALYLCASSLAGGVEAFFGQGTRLTVV.

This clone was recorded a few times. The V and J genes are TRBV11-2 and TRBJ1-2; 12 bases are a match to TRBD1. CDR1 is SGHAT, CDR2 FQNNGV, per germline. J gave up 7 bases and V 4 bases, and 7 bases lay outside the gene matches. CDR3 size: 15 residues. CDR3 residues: CASSSSRDRGPGYTF. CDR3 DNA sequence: TGTGCCAGCAGCTCAAGCCGGGACAGGGGGCCTGGCTACACCTTC.

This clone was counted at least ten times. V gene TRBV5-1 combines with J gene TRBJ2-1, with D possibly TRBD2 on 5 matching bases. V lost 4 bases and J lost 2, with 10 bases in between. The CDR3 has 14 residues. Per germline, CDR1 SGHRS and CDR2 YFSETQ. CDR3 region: CASSAELAYNEQFF. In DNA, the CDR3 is TGCGCCAGCAGCGCGGAACTAGCCTACAATGAGCAGTTCTTC.

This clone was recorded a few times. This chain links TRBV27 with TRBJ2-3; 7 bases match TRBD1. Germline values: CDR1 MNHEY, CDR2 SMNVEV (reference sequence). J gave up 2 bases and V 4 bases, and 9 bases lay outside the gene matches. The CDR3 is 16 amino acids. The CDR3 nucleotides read TGTGCCAGCAGTTACCTGGTGACAGGGTACACAGATACGCAGTATTTT. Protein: CASSYLVTGYTDTQYF.

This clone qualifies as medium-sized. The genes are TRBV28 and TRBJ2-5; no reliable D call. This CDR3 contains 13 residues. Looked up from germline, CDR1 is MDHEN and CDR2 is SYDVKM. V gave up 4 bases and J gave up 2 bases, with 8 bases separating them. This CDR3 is CASSYRVQETQYF. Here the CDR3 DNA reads TGTGCCAGCAGTTACCGGGTTCAAGAGACCCAGTACTTC. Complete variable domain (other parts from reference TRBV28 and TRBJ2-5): DVKVTQSSRYLVKRTGEKVFLECVQDMDHENMFWYRQDPGLGLRLIYFSYDVKMKEKGDIPEGYSVSREKKERFSLILESASTNQTSMYLCASSYRVQETQYFGPGTRLLVL.

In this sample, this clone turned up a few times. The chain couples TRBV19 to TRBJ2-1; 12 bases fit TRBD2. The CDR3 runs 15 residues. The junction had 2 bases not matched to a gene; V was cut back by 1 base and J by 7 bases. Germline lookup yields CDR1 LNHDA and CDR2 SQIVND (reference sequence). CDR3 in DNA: TGTGCCAGTAGTATAGGGACTAGCGGGAAGAATGAGCAGTTCTTC. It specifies CASSIGTSGKNEQFF.

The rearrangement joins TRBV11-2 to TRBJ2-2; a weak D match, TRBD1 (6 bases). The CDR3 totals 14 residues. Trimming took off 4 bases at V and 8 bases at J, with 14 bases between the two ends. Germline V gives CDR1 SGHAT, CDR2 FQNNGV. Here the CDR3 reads CASSSLNRVGELFF. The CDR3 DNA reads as TGTGCCAGCAGCTCCCTGAACAGGGTTGGGGAGCTGTTTTTT.

This chain's CDR3 is CASSEAHSPLHF. DNA for the CDR3: TGTGCCAGCAGTGAGGCACATTCACCCCTCCACTTT. V gene TRBV27 combines with J gene TRBJ1-6; D is ambiguous. This CDR3 spans 12 amino acids. The V end lost 5 bases, the J end lost 8 bases, and 7 bases lay between the germline ends. Looked up from germline, CDR1 is MNHEY and CDR2 is SMNVEV (reference sequence).

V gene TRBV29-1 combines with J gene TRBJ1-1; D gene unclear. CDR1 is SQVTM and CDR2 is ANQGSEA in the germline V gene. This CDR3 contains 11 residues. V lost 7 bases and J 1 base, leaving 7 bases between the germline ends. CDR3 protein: CSAGRNTEAFF. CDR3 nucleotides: TGCAGCGCCGGGAGGAACACTGAAGCTTTCTTT.